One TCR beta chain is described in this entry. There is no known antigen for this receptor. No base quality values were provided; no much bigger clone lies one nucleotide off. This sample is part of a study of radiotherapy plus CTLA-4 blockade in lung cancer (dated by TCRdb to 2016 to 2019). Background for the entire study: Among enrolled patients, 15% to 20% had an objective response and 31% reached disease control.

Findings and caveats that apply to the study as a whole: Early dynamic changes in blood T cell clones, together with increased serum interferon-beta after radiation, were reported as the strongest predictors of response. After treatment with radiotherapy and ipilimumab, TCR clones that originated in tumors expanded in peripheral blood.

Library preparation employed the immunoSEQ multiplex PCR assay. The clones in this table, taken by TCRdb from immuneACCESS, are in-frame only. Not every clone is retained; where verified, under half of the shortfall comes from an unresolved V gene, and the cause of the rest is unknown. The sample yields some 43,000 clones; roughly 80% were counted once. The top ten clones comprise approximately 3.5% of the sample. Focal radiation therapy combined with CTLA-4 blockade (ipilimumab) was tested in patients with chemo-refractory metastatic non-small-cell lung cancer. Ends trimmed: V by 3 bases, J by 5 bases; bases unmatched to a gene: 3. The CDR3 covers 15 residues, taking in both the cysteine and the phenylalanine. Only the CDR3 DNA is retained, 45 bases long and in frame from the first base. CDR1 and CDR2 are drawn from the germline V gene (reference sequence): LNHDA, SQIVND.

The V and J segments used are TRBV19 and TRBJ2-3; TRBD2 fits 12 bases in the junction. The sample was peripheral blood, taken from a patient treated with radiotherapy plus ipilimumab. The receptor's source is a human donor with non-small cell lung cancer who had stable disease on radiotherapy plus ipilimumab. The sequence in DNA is TGTGCCAGTAGTATGCTAGCGGGAGGGCAAGATACGCAGTATTTT. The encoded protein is CASSMLAGGQDTQYF.